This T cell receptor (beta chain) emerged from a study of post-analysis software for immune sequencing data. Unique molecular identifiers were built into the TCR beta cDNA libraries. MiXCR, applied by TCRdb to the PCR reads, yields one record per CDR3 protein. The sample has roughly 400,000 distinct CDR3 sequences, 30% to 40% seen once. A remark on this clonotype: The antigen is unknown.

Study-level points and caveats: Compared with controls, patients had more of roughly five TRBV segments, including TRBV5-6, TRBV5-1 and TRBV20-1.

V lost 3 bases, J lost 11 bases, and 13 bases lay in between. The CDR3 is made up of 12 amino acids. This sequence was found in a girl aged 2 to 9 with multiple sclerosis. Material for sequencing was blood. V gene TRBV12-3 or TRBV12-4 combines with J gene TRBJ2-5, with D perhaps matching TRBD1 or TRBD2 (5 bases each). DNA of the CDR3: TGTGCCAGCAGTTTGCCCCGCAGGGAGCAGTACTTC. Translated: CASSLPRREQYF.